Presented here are 20 T cell receptor beta chains from one specimen sequenced in a study of Tregs in tolerant kidney transplant recipients. Measured with immunoSEQ multiplex PCR; TCRdb has only the in-frame clones, and not every one. The data contain about 66,000 clones, over 85% of them singletons. The material was CD8+ T cells from blood, obtained before the transplant. These receptors came from a human donor who received a combined kidney and bone marrow transplant.

The V and J genes are TRBV4-1 and TRBJ2-3; 16 bases are a match to TRBD2. The CDR3 loop spans 19 amino acids. Germline V gene data show CDR1 as MGHRA and CDR2 as YSYEKL. Trimming took 4 bases from V and 6 from J; bases not matched to a gene: 13. The CDR3 here is CASSPGTSGGAPTSDTQYF. CDR3 DNA sequence: TGCGCCAGCAGCCCGGGGACTAGCGGGGGGGCGCCGACTTCGGATACGCAGTATTTT.

This clone was counted between two and nine times. The chain uses TRBV29-1 and TRBJ2-7; D not resolved. The germline CDR1 and CDR2 sequences are SQVTM and ANQGSEA. The V end lost 2 bases, the J end lost 3 bases, and 5 bases lay between the germline ends. This CDR3 comprises 11 residues. CDR3 amino acids: CSVENGYEQYF. The CDR3, as DNA: TGCAGCGTTGAAAACGGCTACGAGCAGTACTTC.

The chain combines TRBV4-2 with TRBJ2-6; TRBD1 matches 9 bases. Looked up from germline, CDR1 is LGHNA and CDR2 is YNFKEQ. CDR3 length: 18 amino acids. Trimming cost V 4 bases and J 4 bases; bases outside gene matches: 11. The CDR3, as DNA: TGTGCCAGCAGCCCCCAGGGACAGGGTACATCCGGGGCCAACGTCCTGACTTTC. Translation gives CASSPQGQGTSGANVLTF.

This clone has just a few counts. The rearrangement links TRBV10-3 to TRBJ2-7; D unresolved. Germline CDR1 reads ENHRY; CDR2 reads SYGVKD. The CDR3 sequence is 11 residues long. V was cut by 8 bases and J by 4 bases, with 9 bases left in between. CDR3 in DNA: TGTGCCATCTCGACTGGGTACGAGCAGTACTTC. This sequence encodes CAISTGYEQYF.

The chain couples TRBV19 to TRBJ1-1; D is undetermined. The CDR3 length is 14 residues. CDR1 is LNHDA and CDR2 is SQIVND in the germline V gene (reference sequence). With 3 bases removed from V and 4 bases from J, the gap between germline ends came to 12 bases. Here the CDR3 reads CASSILSGSTEAFF. CDR3 DNA sequence: TGTGCCAGTAGTATTCTTTCAGGATCCACTGAAGCTTTCTTT.

This chain links TRBV7-2 with TRBJ2-7, with D possibly being TRBD1 (5 bases). Germline CDR1 is SGHTA and CDR2 is FQGNSA. V was cut by 3 bases and J by 5 bases, with 20 bases left in between. The CDR3 contains 16 residues. CDR3 nucleotide sequence: TGTGCCAGCAGCTTTCTTAAGACAGTGGTGGTCGACGAGCAGTACTTC. Its protein product is CASSFLKTVVVDEQYF.

This clone was detected once. The J gene is TRBJ2-7, the V gene TRBV11-3; no clear D. Trimming cost V 4 bases and J 0 bases, with 13 bases left between them. Germline lookup yields CDR1 SGHNT and CDR2 YENEEA. The CDR3 spans 15 residues. DNA for the CDR3: TGTGCCAGCAGCTCAACACGAACGGGCTCCTACGAGCAGTACTTC. It codes for CASSSTRTGSYEQYF.

The V gene is TRBV13, the J gene TRBJ2-2, with D uncertain. V dropped 5 bases and J dropped 2 bases, with 6 bases sitting between them. CDR3 length: 13 residues. Germline values: CDR1 PRHDT, CDR2 FYEKMQ (reference sequence). The CDR3 region has the DNA TGTGCCAGCAGCAGAGGTAACACCGGGGAGCTGTTTTTT. It is translated as CASSRGNTGELFF.

This chain connects TRBV7-9 to TRBJ2-1; 9 nucleotides align to TRBD2. Germline V gene sequence: CDR1 SEHNR, CDR2 FQNEAQ (reference sequence). This CDR3 has 15 residues. V shed 3 bases, J shed 4 bases, and the junction held 4 bases outside the gene matches. CDR3 amino acids: CASSFRLAEYNEQFF. The CDR3 coding sequence is TGTGCCAGCAGCTTTAGACTAGCGGAATACAATGAGCAGTTCTTC.

The chain uses TRBV19 and TRBJ1-2; D is unclear. V gave up 7 bases and J gave up 2 bases, with 14 bases separating them. The CDR3 totals 14 residues. The germline V gene encodes CDR1 LNHDA and CDR2 SQIVND (reference sequence). The CDR3 nucleotides are TGTGCCAGTACCCCTGGCCGACTGAACTATGGCTACACCTTC. Encoded protein: CASTPGRLNYGYTF.

The chain employs TRBV2 and TRBJ2-2; 11 bases match TRBD1. The CDR3 is 15 residues long. Trimming removed 5 bases from V and 7 bases from J; junction bases left unmatched: 6. Germline CDR1 is SNHLY and CDR2 is FYNNEI. In nucleotides, the CDR3 is TGTGCCAGCAGTTCGGACAGGGGGCATAGCGGGGAGCTGTTTTTT. This gives the protein CASSSDRGHSGELFF.

The chain recombines TRBV27 with TRBJ2-7; 9 bases are shared with TRBD1. Germline V gene data show CDR1 as MNHEY and CDR2 as SMNVEV (reference sequence). There are 15 residues in the CDR3. V dropped 0 bases and J dropped 1; count of bases not matched to a gene: 1. CDR3 residues: CASSLSGTGSYEQYF. CDR3 DNA: TGTGCCAGCAGTTTATCGGGGACAGGGTCCTACGAGCAGTACTTC.

The chain combines TRBV27 with TRBJ2-3, with 9 bases that match TRBD1. J was trimmed by 5 bases and V by 0 bases; bases with no gene match: 9. This CDR3 is built from 17 residues. Germline assignment: CDR1 MNHEY and CDR2 SMNVEV (reference sequence). The CDR3 DNA reads as TGTGCCAGCAGTTTATCGCCAAACAGGGGGCCGGGAGATACGCAGTATTTT. This gives the protein CASSLSPNRGPGDTQYF.

The rearrangement links TRBV19 to TRBJ1-1, with 12 bases lining up with TRBD1. The CDR3 runs to 15 residues. Germline V gene lookup returns CDR1 LNHDA and CDR2 SQIVND (reference sequence). V was clipped by 8 bases and J by 4 bases; unmatched bases: 8. The CDR3 DNA follows: TGTGCCAGTTCCGGGACAGGGGGCAAGATCACTGAAGCTTTCTTT. Its translation: CASSGTGGKITEAFF.

The chain links TRBV9 to TRBJ2-1; maybe TRBD2 (6 bases). Trimming pared 3 bases from V and 6 bases from J, leaving 13 bases between. Per germline, CDR1 SGDLS and CDR2 YYNGEE. This CDR3 comprises 14 residues. CDR3 in DNA: TGTGCCAGCAGCGATAACGCGGGGTTCAATGAGCAGTTCTTC. Encoded protein: CASSDNAGFNEQFF. The full variable domain, rest sourced from reference TRBV9 and TRBJ2-1, is DSGVTQTPKHLITATGQRVTLRCSPRSGDLSVYWYQQSLDQGLQFLIQYYNGEERAKGNILERFSAQQFPDLHSELNLSSLELGDSALYFCASSDNAGFNEQFFGPGTRLTVL.

The chain is built from TRBV4-3 and TRBJ2-2; D is perhaps TRBD1 (6 bases). Per germline, CDR1 LGHNA and CDR2 YSLEER. This CDR3 is built from 14 residues. V gave up 0 bases and J gave up 6 bases, with 8 bases separating them. For the CDR3, the DNA is TGCGCCAGCAGCCAAGAGGACAGTCCCGGGGAGCTGTTTTTT. This translates into CASSQEDSPGELFF.

The CDR3 coding sequence is TGCGCCAGCAGCCACCCGAGGACTAGCGGGAGCACAGATACGCAGTATTTT. Its protein is CASSHPRTSGSTDTQYF. This sequence joins TRBV4-1 and TRBJ2-3; the match to TRBD2 covers 11 bases. V shed 3 bases and J 0 bases; nucleotides not matched to a gene: 5. There are 17 residues in the CDR3. Germline CDR1 reads MGHRA; CDR2 reads YSYEKL.

The chain is built from TRBV9 and TRBJ2-1; the match to TRBD2 covers 9 bases. Germline V lookup: CDR1 SGDLS, CDR2 YYNGEE. The CDR3 runs to 14 residues. V gave up 1 base and J gave up 7 bases; unmatched junction bases: 3. The DNA for the CDR3 is TGTGCCAGCAGCGTATATACTAGCGGGAATGAGCAGTTCTTC. Its protein product is CASSVYTSGNEQFF.

V and J are TRBV27 and TRBJ2-1; 8 nucleotides match TRBD1. The germline gives CDR1 MNHEY, CDR2 SMNVEV (reference sequence). V lost 3 bases, J lost 12 bases, and 7 bases stayed unmatched. The CDR3 is 13 residues long. This CDR3 reads CASSFNQGATQFF. The CDR3 coding sequence is TGTGCCAGCAGTTTTAATCAGGGGGCTACGCAGTTCTTC.

The chain is built from TRBV7-9 and TRBJ1-2, with 7 nucleotides matching TRBD1. Germline V lookup: CDR1 SEHNR, CDR2 FQNEAQ (reference sequence). The CDR3 spans 15 residues. V lost 5 bases to trimming and J lost 3 bases; unmatched junction nucleotides: 9. The CDR3 nucleotides are TGTGCCAGCAGCCACCCACCGACAGGGTACTATGGCTACACCTTC. Its protein product is CASSHPPTGYYGYTF. Variable domain in full (rest from reference TRBV7-9 and TRBJ1-2): DTGVSQNPRHKITKRGQNVTFRCDPISEHNRLYWYRQTLGQGPEFLTYFQNEAQLEKSRLLSDRFSAERPKGSFSTLEIQRTEQGDSAMYLCASSHPPTGYYGYTFGSGTRLTVV.